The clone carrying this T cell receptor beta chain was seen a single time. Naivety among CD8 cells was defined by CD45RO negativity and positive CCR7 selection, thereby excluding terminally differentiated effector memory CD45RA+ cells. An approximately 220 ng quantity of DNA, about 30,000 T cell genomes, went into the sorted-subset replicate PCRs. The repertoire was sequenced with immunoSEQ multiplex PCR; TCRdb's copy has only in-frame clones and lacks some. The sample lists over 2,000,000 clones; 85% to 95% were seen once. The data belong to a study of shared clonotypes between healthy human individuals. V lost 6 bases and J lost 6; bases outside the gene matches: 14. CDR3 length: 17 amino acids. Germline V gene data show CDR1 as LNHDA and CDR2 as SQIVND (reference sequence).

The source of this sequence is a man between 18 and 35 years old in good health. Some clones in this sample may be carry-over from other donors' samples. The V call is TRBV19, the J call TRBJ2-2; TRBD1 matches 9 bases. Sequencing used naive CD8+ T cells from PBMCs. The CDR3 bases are TGTGCCAGTAGCCCGAGAGAAGAACAGGGGGCGGCCGGGGAGCTGTTTTTT. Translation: CASSPREEQGAAGELFF.